The 9 T cell receptor beta chains given below trace back to one sample, sequenced in a study of long-term antiretroviral therapy in people with HIV. At survey level, the immunoSEQ assay was run in its v3.0 version. Data came from immunoSEQ multiplex PCR; TCRdb stores just in-frame clones and leaves some out. The sample yields around 28,000 clones, around 85% seen once. The sample here was unsorted PBMCs, taken 2.3 years after starting antiretroviral therapy. These receptor sequences come from a middle-aged man with HIV.

The rearrangement uses TRBV6-1 and TRBJ2-2, with unresolved D. V was cut by 2 bases and J by 0 bases, with 13 bases left in between. The CDR3 has 17 residues. Germline CDR1 reads MNHNS; CDR2 reads SASEGT. CDR3 sequence: CASSENVPTPNTGELFF. CDR3 sequence (DNA): TGTGCCAGCAGTGAAAATGTCCCCACCCCGAACACCGGGGAGCTGTTTTTT.

The chain couples TRBV10-1 to TRBJ2-3; D not certain. The CDR3 consists of 12 residues. V lost 3 bases, J lost 3 bases, and 4 bases lay in between. Germline V gene lookup returns CDR1 WNHNN and CDR2 SYGVQD (reference sequence). CDR3 loop: CASSDTTDTQYF. The CDR3 region has the DNA TGCGCCAGCAGTGACACGACAGATACGCAGTATTTT.

V gene TRBV30 combines with J gene TRBJ1-1; 10 bases align to TRBD1. The junction had 11 bases not matched to a gene; V was cut back by 5 bases and J by 8 bases. The CDR3 extends over 14 amino acids. The V gene's germline CDR1 is GTSNPN and CDR2 SVGIG (reference sequence). The CDR3: CAWADPDRGTEAFF. The CDR3 DNA sequence: TGTGCCTGGGCAGATCCGGACAGGGGGACCGAAGCTTTCTTT.

The J gene is TRBJ2-3, the V gene TRBV2, with a tentative D call TRBD1 (6 bases). Looked up from germline, CDR1 is SNHLY and CDR2 is FYNNEI. The length of the CDR3 is 16 residues. The V gene lost 1 base and the J gene lost 0 bases, with 11 bases spanning the gap. CDR3 sequence (DNA): TGTGCCAGCAGTGAAGTTGGGGACACCAGCACAGATACGCAGTATTTT. It encodes CASSEVGDTSTDTQYF.

This chain connects TRBV6-1 to TRBJ1-2, with 8 bases that match TRBD1. The CDR3 consists of 13 residues. V lost 5 bases and J lost 9; bases outside the gene matches: 8. The germline V gene encodes CDR1 MNHNS and CDR2 SASEGT. The CDR3 region is CASSRGQAVSYTF. CDR3 sequence (DNA): TGTGCCAGCAGTCGGGGACAGGCCGTCAGCTACACCTTC.

This chain uses TRBV10-1 with TRBJ2-1, with D uncertain. V lost 6 bases, J lost 5 bases, and 20 bases lay in between. Germline CDR1 reads WNHNN; CDR2 reads SYGVQD (reference sequence). The CDR3 length is 16 residues. CDR3 amino acids: CASSGTRPGDDNEQFF. The DNA for the CDR3 is TGCGCCAGCAGCGGAACGAGGCCGGGCGACGACAATGAGCAGTTCTTC.

The chain links TRBV9 to TRBJ2-3, with 11 bases lining up with TRBD2. Losses at the gene ends were 2 bases for V and 0 bases for J; bases not matched to a gene: 2. Germline lookup yields CDR1 SGDLS and CDR2 YYNGEE. CDR3 size: 16 residues. CDR3 coding DNA: TGTGCCAGCAGCGTCAGACTAGCGGGGAGCACAGATACGCAGTATTTT. Its translation: CASSVRLAGSTDTQYF.

V usage is TRBV6-6 and J usage is TRBJ2-7; 7 positions agree with TRBD1. Germline CDR1 is MNHNY and CDR2 is SVGAGI (reference sequence). CDR3 length equals 14 residues. Losses at the gene ends were 6 bases for V and 0 bases for J; bases not matched to a gene: 5. The CDR3 protein is CASSPGQLSYEQYF. The CDR3 DNA is TGTGCCAGCAGCCCGGGACAGCTCTCCTACGAGCAGTACTTC.

This clone was seen only a few times. The chain combines TRBV27 with TRBJ1-5; 7 positions agree with TRBD1. Germline V gene data show CDR1 as MNHEY and CDR2 as SMNVEV (reference sequence). V trimming: 8 bases; J trimming: 3 bases; junction bases outside the gene matches: 7. The CDR3 has 14 amino acids. The CDR3 reads CASRAGQNNQPQHF. The DNA for the CDR3 is TGTGCCAGCCGTGCGGGACAGAACAATCAGCCCCAGCATTTT.